This T cell receptor beta chain was profiled in a study of CD8 T cells in ankylosing spondylitis. V dropped 1 base and J dropped 4 bases, with 13 bases sitting between them. The CDR3 runs 15 residues. Germline values: CDR1 SGHVS, CDR2 FQNEAQ. TCRdb used MiXCR to reprocess the 5' RACE reads, holding one entry per CDR3 protein. In the table there are under 150,000 distinct CDR3 sequences, roughly 8.8% of which are singletons. This clonotype was found many times. The antigen remains unidentified. Study observations and caveats: Significant enrichment of disease-linked clones was reportedly seen in matched ankylosing spondylitis synovial fluid. A motif of eight or nine highly homologous TCR beta variants was seen as apparently characteristic of ankylosing spondylitis blood. Earlier literature documents some of the motif variants in reactive arthritis synovial fluid and blood.

The sample taken for sequencing was blood, either unsorted or a sorted T cell fraction (not recorded which). The chain combines TRBV7-8 with TRBJ1-2; the D is unclear. This receptor was obtained from a male donor with ankylosing spondylitis or in good health (not recorded which). The CDR3 is CASSLERGNFYGYTF. In nucleotides, the CDR3 is TGTGCCAGCAGCTTAGAACGCGGAAACTTCTATGGCTACACCTTC.